The entry that follows covers one T cell receptor (beta chain) sequence. The sample comes from a study of tumor-infiltrating lymphocytes in oesophageal squamous cell carcinoma. This CDR3 has 16 residues. Germline-derived CDR1 and CDR2 are SGHTA and FQGTGA. V trimming: 0 bases; J trimming: 4 bases; junction bases outside the gene matches: 3. One entry per CDR3 protein results from TCRdb running MiXCR on the PCR reads. The data show over 14,000 distinct CDR3 sequences, 40% to 65% seen once. Sequences were obtained from esophageal tumor tissue. J is TRBJ2-2 and V is TRBV7-3; TRBD1 aligns across 9 bases. The receptor's source is a male donor with esophageal squamous cell carcinoma. CDR3 in amino acids: CASSLTGTGITGELFF. In DNA, the CDR3 is TGTGCCAGCAGCTTAACGGGGACAGGGATCACCGGGGAGCTGTTTTTT.